This T cell receptor beta chain was retrieved from a study of human T cells and chemical hapten exposure (dated by TCRdb to the early 2020s). Context from the whole study: For sensitization, 2% DPC in acetone was applied to a 2 cm by 2 cm area of upper inner arm skin. Alopecia areata with under or over 50% scalp involvement, alopecia totalis and alopecia universalis were represented in the patient cohort, which was mostly female. Patch tests used Finn chambers with 0.01% DPC on the upper back, scored after 6 days by International Contact Dermatitis Research Group standards. Patient blood was sampled pre-sensitization (week 0) and at 2, 6 and about 24 weeks after DPC sensitization. The libraries were sequenced as a pool, and the TCR yield per sample differed mostly because of small variations in library volumes within the pool. In alopecia patients, the study followed how the peripheral blood TCR repertoire changed in vivo over primary and secondary sensitization to diphenylcyclopropenone (DPC), a hapten. Weekly therapeutic DPC doses were additionally applied to the scalp of patients throughout the roughly 24-week study period. Around 29 alopecia patients provided blood for TCR sequencing at one to four time points (pre-sensitization, 2, 6 and 24 weeks).

The time point tag for this specimen amounts to: patch test 3, about 24 weeks after DPC sensitization. The sample's treatment or condition label, in plain terms: therapeutic diphenylcyclopropenone sensitization with weekly scalp DPC. At each patch-test visit, blood was drawn before the patch test was applied. Eligible patients were aged 18 to 70, diagnosed with alopecia, deemed suitable for DPC therapy, and excluded if pregnant. Total RNA was extracted from unfractionated whole blood that had been collected in Tempus Blood RNA tubes. This clonotype was detected many times. Its antigen has not been determined. The sample holds no much larger clone one base away, and base qualities are not on file. General findings and caveats noted by the study authors: Compared with pre-sensitization or healthy control sets, expanded TCRs formed significantly more large CDR3 similarity clusters, which is consistent with antigen-driven responses. After repeated subsampling, the strength of the expansion versus patch-test correlation and the threshold at which it became significant changed. DPC sensitization did not change how many TCRs were above 1 in 1000 frequency, and no evidence was found of alterations in global repertoire structure. Because every patient had alopecia, a presumed autoimmune disease, the patients' immune response might differ from that of healthy individuals. The number of PT1 expanded TCRs positively correlated with patch test score, significant at thresholds 8, 16 and 32 but not 4.

Taken from the germline V gene, the CDR1 and CDR2 loops are KGHSH and LQKENI. Inclusive of the bounding cysteine and phenylalanine, the CDR3 is 13 residues long. The only DNA kept is the CDR3, 39 bases in frame from the first base. Relative to germline, V is 8 bases shorter and J is 8 bases shorter, with 15 bases between their ends. The library was built by means of RACE. The sequencer listed for this sample is NextSeq 500. During library preparation, unique molecular identifiers were attached to individual cDNA molecules so that TCRs could be counted quantitatively and reproducibly. Both TCR alpha and TCR beta chains were sequenced from each blood RNA sample. The original methods were these. Samples had a median of roughly 100,000 TCRs, with a range from about 23,224 to 700,000. V, J and CDR3 annotation of the TCR reads was carried out using the Decombinator software suite. To make PS versus PT1 abundance plots, every sample was subsampled to the same number of TCRs (28,000). TCRs were defined as expanded if absent before sensitization and observed at least eight times at the 2-week time point. The raw public data were reprocessed by TCRdb itself: fastp quality trimming at Q25, MiXCR clonotype calling, in-frame beta chains only. Here each entry gathers all rows of one CDR3 protein and keeps the most common genes and DNA. The V and J calls were determined by TCRdb, not by the authors. The sample table contains tens of thousands of distinct CDR3 sequences; only one count was recorded for roughly 12% of them. Of the sample, approximately 2.4% is held by the ten largest clones.

The starting material was whole blood, obtained in connection with sensitization to the hapten diphenylcyclopropenone (DPC). This clonotype was sampled from a young man with alopecia areata. Some clones in this sample may be carry-over from other donors' samples. The rearrangement combines TRBV18 with TRBJ1-4; D gene: possibly TRBD1, on 5 matching bases. The CDR3 amino acid sequence is: CASQRGSPEKLFF. DNA sequence: TGTGCCAGCCAACGGGGCAGTCCCGAAAAACTGTTTTTT.